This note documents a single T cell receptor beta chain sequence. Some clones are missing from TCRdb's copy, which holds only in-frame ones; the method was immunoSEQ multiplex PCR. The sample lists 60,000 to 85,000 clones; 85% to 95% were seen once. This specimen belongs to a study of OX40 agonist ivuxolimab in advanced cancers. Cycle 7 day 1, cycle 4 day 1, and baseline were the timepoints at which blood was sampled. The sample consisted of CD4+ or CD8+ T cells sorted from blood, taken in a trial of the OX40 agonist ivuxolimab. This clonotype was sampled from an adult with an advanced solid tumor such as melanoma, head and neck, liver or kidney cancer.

This CDR3 reads CATTDSITSGNTIYF. Here the CDR3 DNA reads TGTGCCACCACGGACTCCATTACCTCTGGAAACACCATATATTTT. The chain uses TRBV19 and TRBJ1-3, with D uncertain. Germline assignment: CDR1 LNHDA and CDR2 SQIVND (reference sequence). V was cut by 10 bases and J by 0 bases, with 16 bases left in between. CDR3 size: 15 residues.